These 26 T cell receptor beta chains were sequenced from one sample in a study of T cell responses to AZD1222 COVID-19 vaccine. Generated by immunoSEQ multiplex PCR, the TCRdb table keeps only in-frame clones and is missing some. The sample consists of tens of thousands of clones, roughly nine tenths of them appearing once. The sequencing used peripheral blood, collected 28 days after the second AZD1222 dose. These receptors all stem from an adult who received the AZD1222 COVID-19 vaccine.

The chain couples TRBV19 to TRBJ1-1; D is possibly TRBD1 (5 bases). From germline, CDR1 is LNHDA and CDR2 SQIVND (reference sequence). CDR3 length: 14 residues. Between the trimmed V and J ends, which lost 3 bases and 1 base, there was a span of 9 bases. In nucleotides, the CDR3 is TGTGCCAGTAGTATCTCGGGGCCGAACACTGAAGCTTTCTTT. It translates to CASSISGPNTEAFF.

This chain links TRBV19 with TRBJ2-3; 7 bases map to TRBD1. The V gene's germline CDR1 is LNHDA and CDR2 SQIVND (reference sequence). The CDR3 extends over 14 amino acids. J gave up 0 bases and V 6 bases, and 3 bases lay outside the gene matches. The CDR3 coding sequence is TGTGCCAGTAGGCCGGGACAGAGCACAGATACGCAGTATTTT. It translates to CASRPGQSTDTQYF.

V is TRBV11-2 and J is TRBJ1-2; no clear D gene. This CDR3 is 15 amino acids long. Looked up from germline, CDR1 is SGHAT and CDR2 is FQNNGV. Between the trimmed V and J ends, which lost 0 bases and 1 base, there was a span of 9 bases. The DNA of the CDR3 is TGTGCCAGCAGCTTAGATTTATGGGATAACTATGGCTACACCTTC. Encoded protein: CASSLDLWDNYGYTF.

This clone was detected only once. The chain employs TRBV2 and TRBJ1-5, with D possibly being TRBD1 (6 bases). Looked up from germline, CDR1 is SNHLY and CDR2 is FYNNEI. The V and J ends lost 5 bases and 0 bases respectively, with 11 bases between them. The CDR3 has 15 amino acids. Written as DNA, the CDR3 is TGTGCCAGCAGTCTGGACAGACATAGCAATCAGCCCCAGCATTTT. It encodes CASSLDRHSNQPQHF.

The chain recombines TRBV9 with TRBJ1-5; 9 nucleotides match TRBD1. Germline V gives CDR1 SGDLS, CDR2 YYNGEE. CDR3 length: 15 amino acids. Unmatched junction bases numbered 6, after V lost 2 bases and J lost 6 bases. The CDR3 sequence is CASSVGTGLSQPQHF. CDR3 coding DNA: TGTGCCAGCAGCGTGGGGACAGGGCTTTCTCAGCCCCAGCATTTT.

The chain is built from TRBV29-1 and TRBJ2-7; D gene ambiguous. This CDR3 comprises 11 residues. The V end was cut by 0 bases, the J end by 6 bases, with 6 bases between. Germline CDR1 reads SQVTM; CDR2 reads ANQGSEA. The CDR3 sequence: CSVEESAEQYF. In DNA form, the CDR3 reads TGCAGCGTTGAAGAATCGGCCGAGCAGTACTTC.

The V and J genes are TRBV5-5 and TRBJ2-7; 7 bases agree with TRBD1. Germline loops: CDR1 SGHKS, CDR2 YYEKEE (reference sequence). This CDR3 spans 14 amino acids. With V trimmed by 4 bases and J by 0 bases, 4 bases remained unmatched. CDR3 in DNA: TGTGCCAGCAGCATGGGACAGAGCTCCTACGAGCAGTACTTC. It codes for CASSMGQSSYEQYF. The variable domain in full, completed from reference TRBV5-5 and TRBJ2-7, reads DAGVTQSPTHLIKTRGQQVTLRCSPISGHKSVSWYQQVLGQGPQFIFQYYEKEERGRGNFPDRFSARQFPNYSSELNVNALLLGDSALYLCASSMGQSSYEQYFGPGTRLTVT.

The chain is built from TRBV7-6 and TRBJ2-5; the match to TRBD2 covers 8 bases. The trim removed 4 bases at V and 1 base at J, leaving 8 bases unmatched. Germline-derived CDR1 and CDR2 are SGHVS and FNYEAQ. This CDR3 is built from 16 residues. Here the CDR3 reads CASSWRSGRVQETQYF. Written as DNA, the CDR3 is TGTGCCAGCAGCTGGAGGAGCGGGAGAGTCCAAGAGACCCAGTACTTC.

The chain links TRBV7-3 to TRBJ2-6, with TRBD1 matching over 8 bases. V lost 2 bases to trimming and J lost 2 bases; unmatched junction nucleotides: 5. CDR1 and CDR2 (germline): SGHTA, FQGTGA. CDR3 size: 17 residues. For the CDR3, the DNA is TGTGCCAGCAGCTTACAGGCAGGGGGCGCTGGGGCCAACGTCCTGACTTTC. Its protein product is CASSLQAGGAGANVLTF.

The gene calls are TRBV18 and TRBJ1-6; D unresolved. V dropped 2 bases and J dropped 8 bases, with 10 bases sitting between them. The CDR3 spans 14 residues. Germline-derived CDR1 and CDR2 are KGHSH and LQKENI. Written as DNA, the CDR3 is TGTGCCAGCTCACCATCCGGTGTGGATTCACCCCTCCACTTT. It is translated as CASSPSGVDSPLHF.

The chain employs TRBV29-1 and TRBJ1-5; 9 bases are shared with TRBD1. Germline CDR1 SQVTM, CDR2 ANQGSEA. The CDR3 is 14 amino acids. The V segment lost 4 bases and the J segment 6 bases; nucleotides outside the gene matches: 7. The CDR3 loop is CSVVTGGESQPQHF. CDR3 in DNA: TGCAGCGTTGTTACAGGGGGCGAAAGTCAGCCCCAGCATTTT. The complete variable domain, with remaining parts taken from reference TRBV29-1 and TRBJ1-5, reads SAVISQKPSRDICQRGTSLTIQCQVDSQVTMMFWYRQQPGQSLTLIATANQGSEATYESGFVIDKFPISRPNLTFSTLTVSNMSPEDSSIYLCSVVTGGESQPQHFGDGTRLSIL.

CDR3 coding DNA: TGTGCCAGTAGTATGTATCCTGGACTAAACTATGGCTACACCTTC. Amino acids: CASSMYPGLNYGYTF. The V gene is TRBV19, the J gene TRBJ1-2; D is unresolved. The CDR3 contains 15 residues. CDR1 is LNHDA and CDR2 is SQIVND in the germline V gene (reference sequence). Deletions cut 3 bases from V and 2 bases from J, with 13 bases between.

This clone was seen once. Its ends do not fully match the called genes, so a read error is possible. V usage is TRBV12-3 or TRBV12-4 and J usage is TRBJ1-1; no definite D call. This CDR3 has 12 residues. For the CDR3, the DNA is TGTGCCAGCAGCCCGGTACGCACACGGATCGTCTTT. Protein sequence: CASSPVRTRIVF.

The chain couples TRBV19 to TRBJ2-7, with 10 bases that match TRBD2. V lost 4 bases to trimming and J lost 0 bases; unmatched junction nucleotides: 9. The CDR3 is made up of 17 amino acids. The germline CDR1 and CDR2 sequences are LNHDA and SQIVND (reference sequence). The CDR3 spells CASSRWAASGGSYEQYF. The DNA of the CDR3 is TGTGCCAGTAGTAGGTGGGCGGCTAGCGGGGGCTCCTACGAGCAGTACTTC.

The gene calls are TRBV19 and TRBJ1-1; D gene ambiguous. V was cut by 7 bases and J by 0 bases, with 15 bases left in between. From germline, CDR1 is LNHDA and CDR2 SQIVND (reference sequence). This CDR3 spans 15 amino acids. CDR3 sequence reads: CASISIGRLNTEAFF. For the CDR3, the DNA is TGTGCCAGTATCTCTATCGGGAGACTGAACACTGAAGCTTTCTTT.

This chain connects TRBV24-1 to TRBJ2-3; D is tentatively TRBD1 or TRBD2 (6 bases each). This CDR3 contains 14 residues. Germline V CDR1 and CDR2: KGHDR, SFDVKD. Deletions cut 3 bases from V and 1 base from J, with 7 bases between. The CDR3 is CATSDGGRTDTQYF. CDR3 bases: TGTGCCACCAGTGATGGGGGGCGCACAGATACGCAGTATTTT.

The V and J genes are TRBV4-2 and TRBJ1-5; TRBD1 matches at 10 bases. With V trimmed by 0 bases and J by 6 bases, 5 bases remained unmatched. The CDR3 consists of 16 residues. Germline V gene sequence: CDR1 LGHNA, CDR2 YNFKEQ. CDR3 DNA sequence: TGTGCCAGCAGCCAAGATTGGACAGGGGGGGGTCAGCCCCAGCATTTT. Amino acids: CASSQDWTGGGQPQHF.

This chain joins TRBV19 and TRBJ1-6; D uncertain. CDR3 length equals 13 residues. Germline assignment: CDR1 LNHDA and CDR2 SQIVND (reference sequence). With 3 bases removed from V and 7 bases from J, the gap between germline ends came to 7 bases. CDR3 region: CASSIRSNSPLHF. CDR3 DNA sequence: TGTGCCAGTAGTATCCGATCCAATTCACCCCTCCACTTT.

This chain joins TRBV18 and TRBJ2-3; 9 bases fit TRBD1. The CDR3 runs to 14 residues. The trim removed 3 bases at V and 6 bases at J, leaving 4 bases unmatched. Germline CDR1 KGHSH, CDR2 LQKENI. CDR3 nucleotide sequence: TGTGCCAGCTCACCGACAGGGGGTAGGGATACGCAGTATTTT. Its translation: CASSPTGGRDTQYF.

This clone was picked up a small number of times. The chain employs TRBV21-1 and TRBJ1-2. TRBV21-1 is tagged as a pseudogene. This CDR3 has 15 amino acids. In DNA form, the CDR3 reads TGTGCCAGCACCATGAACGGAATGTTACTGAGTGGCTACACCTTC. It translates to CASTMNGMLLSGYTF.

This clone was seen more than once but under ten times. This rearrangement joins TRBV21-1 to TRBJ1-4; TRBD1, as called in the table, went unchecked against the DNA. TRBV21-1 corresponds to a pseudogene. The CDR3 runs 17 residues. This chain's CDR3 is CASSKADRPGANEKLFF. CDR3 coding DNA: TGTGCCAGCAGCAAAGCGGACAGGCCTGGAGCTAATGAAAAACTGTTTTTT.

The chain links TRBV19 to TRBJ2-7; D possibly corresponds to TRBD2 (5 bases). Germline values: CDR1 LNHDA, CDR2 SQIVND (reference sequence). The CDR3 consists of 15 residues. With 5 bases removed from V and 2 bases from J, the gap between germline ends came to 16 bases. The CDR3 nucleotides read TGTGCCAGTAGTTCCCGGGGTTTTGGCACCTACGAGCAGTACTTC. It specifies CASSSRGFGTYEQYF.

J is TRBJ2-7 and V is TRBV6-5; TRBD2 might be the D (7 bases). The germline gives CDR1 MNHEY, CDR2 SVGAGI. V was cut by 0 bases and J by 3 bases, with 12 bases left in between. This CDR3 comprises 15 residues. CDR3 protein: CASSYSLRGGYEQYF. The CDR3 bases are TGTGCCAGCAGTTACTCGCTGAGGGGGGGCTACGAGCAGTACTTC.

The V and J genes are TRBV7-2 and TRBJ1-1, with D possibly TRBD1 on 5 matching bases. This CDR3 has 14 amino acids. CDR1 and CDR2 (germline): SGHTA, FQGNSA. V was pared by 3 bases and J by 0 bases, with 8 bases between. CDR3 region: CASSLAGLNTEAFF. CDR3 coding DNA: TGTGCCAGCAGCTTGGCAGGGTTGAACACTGAAGCTTTCTTT.

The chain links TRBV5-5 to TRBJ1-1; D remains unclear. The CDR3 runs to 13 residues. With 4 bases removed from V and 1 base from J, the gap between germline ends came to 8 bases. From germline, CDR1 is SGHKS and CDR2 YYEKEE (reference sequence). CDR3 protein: CASSLTANTEAFF. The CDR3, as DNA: TGTGCCAGCAGCCTGACGGCGAACACTGAAGCTTTCTTT.

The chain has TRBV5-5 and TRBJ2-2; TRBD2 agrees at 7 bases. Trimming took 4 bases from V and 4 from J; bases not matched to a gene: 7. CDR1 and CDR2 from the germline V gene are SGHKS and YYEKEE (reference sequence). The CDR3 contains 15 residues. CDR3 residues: CASSPPGRVTGELFF. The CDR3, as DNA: TGTGCCAGCAGCCCCCCGGGGAGGGTCACCGGGGAGCTGTTTTTT.